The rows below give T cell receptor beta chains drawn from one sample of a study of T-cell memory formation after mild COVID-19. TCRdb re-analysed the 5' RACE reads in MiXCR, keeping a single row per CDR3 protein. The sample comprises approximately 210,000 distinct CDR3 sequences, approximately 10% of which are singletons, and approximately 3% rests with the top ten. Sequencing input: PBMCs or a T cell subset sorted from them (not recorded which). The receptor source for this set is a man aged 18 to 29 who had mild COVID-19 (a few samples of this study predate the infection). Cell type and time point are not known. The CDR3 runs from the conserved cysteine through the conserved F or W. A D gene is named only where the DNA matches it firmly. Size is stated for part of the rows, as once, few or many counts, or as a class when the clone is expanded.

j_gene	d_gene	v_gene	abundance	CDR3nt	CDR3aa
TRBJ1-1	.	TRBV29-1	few	TGCAGCGTTGTCTGGTCCACTGAAGCTTTCTTT	CSVVWSTEAFF
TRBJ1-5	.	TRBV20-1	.	TGCAGTGCTAGATCCGAGATCAATCAGCCCCAGCATTTT	CSARSEINQPQHF
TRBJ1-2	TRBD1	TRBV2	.	TGTGCCAGCAGTTGGACAGGGGCTCCCTATGGCTACACCTTC	CASSWTGAPYGYTF
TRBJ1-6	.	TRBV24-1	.	TGTGCCACCCCACGCGGTGCGGGCAATTCACCCCTCCACTTT	CATPRGAGNSPLHF
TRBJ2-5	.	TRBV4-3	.	TGCGCCAGCAGCCAGAGTAGAAGCAGCGAGACCCAGTACTTC	CASSQSRSSETQYF
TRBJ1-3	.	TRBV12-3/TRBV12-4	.	TGTGCCAGCAGTTTTAGGGGGACCCCCAACACCATATATTTT	CASSFRGTPNTIYF
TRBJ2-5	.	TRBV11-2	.	TGTGCCAGCAGTCGACAGATCGAGACCCAGTACTTC	CASSRQIETQYF
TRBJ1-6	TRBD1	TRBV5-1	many	TGCGCCAGCAGCACCAGGACAGGGGCTAATTCACCCCTCCACTTT	CASSTRTGANSPLHF
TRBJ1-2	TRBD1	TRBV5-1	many	TGCGCCAGCAGCGTGACAGGGTTGAAGAGCTATGGCTACACCTTC	CASSVTGLKSYGYTF
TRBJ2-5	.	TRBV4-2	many	TGTGCCAGCAGCCAAGATATAGGGTTAGAGACCCAGTACTTC	CASSQDIGLETQYF
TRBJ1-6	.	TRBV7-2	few	TGTGCCAGCAGCCCCCCCCACTTGGGACCGAATTCACCCCTCCACTTT	CASSPPHLGPNSPLHF
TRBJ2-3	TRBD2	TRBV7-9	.	TGTGCCAGCAGCCCCCACCTAGCGGGCGCAGATACGCAGTATTTT	CASSPHLAGADTQYF
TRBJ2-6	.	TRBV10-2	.	TGCGCCAGCAGTGAGAGCCGGGGACGGGACCCTGGGGCCAACGTCCTGACTTTC	CASSESRGRDPGANVLTF
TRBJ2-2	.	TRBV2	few	TGTGCCAGCAGTGAAGCGACTACTGCGGGGGAGCTGTTTTTT	CASSEATTAGELFF
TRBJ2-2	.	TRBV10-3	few	TGTGCCATCAGTCCGGGACTCAACACCGGGGAGCTGTTTTTT	CAISPGLNTGELFF
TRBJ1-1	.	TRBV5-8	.	TGTGCCAGCAGAGAAGTCCTGAGACAGGTCAACACTGAAGCTTTCTTT	CASREVLRQVNTEAFF
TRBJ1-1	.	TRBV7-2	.	TGTGCCAGCAGCTTATCGTCGGCATCATTGGCTTTCTTT	CASSLSSASLAFF
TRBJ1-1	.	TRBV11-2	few	TGTGCCAGCAGCTTACAGGGGCCCACTGAAGCTTTCTTT	CASSLQGPTEAFF
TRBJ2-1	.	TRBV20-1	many	TGCAGTGCTAGAGAGGGGAGGGGGGTCTCCTGGGATGAGCAGTTCTTC	CSAREGRGVSWDEQFF
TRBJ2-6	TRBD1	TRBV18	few	TGTGCCAGCTCACCACCGGGACAGGTGAACTCTGGGGCCAACGTCCTGACTTTC	CASSPPGQVNSGANVLTF
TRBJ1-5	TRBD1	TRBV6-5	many	TGTGCCAGCAGTACGGGGACAGGGGGGAGGCAGCCCCAGCATTTT	CASSTGTGGRQPQHF
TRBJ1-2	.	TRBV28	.	TGTGCCAGCAGTTTTGTTAGTGCAGCTAACTATGGCTACACCTTC	CASSFVSAANYGYTF
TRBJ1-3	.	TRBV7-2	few	TGTGCCAGCAGCCGAGGGACGGCCTCTGGAAACACCATATATTTT	CASSRGTASGNTIYF
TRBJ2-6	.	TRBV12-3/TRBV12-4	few	TGTGCCAGCAGTTCTGGGGGACGCTCTGGGGCCAACGTCCTGACTTTC	CASSSGGRSGANVLTF
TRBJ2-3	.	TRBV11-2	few	TGTGCCAGCGGGGGAACCACAGATACGCAGTATTTT	CASGGTTDTQYF
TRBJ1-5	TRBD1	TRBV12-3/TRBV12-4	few	TGTGCCAGCAGCCGACAGGGAAACAATCAGCCCCAGCATTTT	CASSRQGNNQPQHF
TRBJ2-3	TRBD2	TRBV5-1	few	TGCGCCAGCAGCCGCGGGACTAGCGGGGGGGCACTGCCTGATACGCAGTATTTT	CASSRGTSGGALPDTQYF
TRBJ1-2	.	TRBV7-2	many	TGTGCCAGCAGCTTAGATGACGTTGGCTACACCTTC	CASSLDDVGYTF
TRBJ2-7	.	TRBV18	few	TGTGCCAGCTCACCACCAGGGACACCGGTCTACGAGCAGTACTTC	CASSPPGTPVYEQYF
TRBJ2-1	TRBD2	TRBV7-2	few	TGTGCCAGCAGCTCCCTGGGCGGGGGGGCGTACAATGAGCAGTTCTTC	CASSSLGGGAYNEQFF
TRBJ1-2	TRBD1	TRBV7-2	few	TGTGCCAGCAGCTTAGCGGGGGGACAGAGATATGGCTACACCTTC	CASSLAGGQRYGYTF
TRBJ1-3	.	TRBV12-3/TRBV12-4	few	TGTGCCAGCGATCAGGGATGGTTGGAAGGAAACACCATATATTTT	CASDQGWLEGNTIYF
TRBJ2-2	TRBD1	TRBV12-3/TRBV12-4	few	TGTGCCAGCAGTACCCGGGACAGGAGCCCCGGGGAGCTGTTTTTT	CASSTRDRSPGELFF
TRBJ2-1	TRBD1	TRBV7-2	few	TGTGCCAGCAGCTCTAGACAGGGCTACAATGAGCAGTTCTTC	CASSSRQGYNEQFF
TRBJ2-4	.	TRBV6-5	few	TGTGCCAGCACGGCACCCGCCAAAAACATTCAGTACTTC	CASTAPAKNIQYF
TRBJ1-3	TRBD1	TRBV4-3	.	TGCGCCAGCAGACGCTATACCGGGACAGGGGCTTTTGGAAACACCATATATTTT	CASRRYTGTGAFGNTIYF
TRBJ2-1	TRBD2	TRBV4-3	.	TGCGCCAGCAGCCAAGATGGAAGGGGGACTAGACGGGATGAGCAGTTCTTC	CASSQDGRGTRRDEQFF
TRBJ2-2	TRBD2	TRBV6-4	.	TGTGCCAGCAGTAATAGCGGGAGAAACACCGGGGAGCTGTTTTTT	CASSNSGRNTGELFF
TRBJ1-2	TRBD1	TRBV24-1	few	TGTGCCACCAGTGAGAACAGGGGCGGCTACACCTTC	CATSENRGGYTF
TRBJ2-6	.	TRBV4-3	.	TGCGCCAGCAGCCAAGGGGGGGTTTCTGGGGCCAACGTCCTGACTTTC	CASSQGGVSGANVLTF
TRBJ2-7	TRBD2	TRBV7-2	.	TGTGCCAGCAGCCCCTCTAGCGGGGGACTCTACGAGCAGTACTTC	CASSPSSGGLYEQYF
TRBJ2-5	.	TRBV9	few	TGTGCCAGCAGCGCGCTTAGGGGCCCAGAGACCCAGTACTTC	CASSALRGPETQYF
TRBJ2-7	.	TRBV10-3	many	TGTGCCATCAGTGAGTCTCAGGGATCCTACGAGCAGTACTTC	CAISESQGSYEQYF
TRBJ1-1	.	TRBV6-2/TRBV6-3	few	TGTGCCAGCAGTGCATACAGGCGAAGCGCTGAAGCTTTCTTT	CASSAYRRSAEAFF
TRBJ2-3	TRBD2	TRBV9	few	TGTGCCAGCAGCGCCTTACTAGCGGGGGGCGCAGATACGCAGTATTTT	CASSALLAGGADTQYF
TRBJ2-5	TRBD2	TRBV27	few	TGTGCCAGCAGGAGACTAGCGGGGATGCAAGAGACCCAGTACTTC	CASRRLAGMQETQYF
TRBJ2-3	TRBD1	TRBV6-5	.	TGTGCCAGCAGTCGCCCCACAAGGGACAGGGGGTCATCGACGCAGTATTTT	CASSRPTRDRGSSTQYF
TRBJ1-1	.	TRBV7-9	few	TGTGCCAGCAGCACTAGAGGGGGGACTGAAGCTTTCTTT	CASSTRGGTEAFF
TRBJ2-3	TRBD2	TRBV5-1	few	TGCGCCAGCAGCTTTGGGTCTAGCGGGCGCACTAGCACAGATACGCAGTATTTT	CASSFGSSGRTSTDTQYF
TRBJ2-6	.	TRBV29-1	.	TGCAGCGTAACGGGGAATGGGGCCAACGTCCTGACTTTC	CSVTGNGANVLTF
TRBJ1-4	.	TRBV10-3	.	TGTGCCATCAGTGAAGGGGGTTACGGAACTGATGAAAAACTGTTTTTT	CAISEGGYGTDEKLFF
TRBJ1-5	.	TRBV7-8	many	TGTGCCAGCAGCTCCTCCAGCTTGCAGCCCCAGCATTTT	CASSSSSLQPQHF
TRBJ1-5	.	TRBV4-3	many	TGCGCCAGCAGCCAAGATTTGGCCACCAATCAGCCCCAGCATTTT	CASSQDLATNQPQHF
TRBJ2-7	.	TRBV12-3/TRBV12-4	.	TGTGCCAGCAGTTTGAGGGGATTTAGAGGAGACGAGCAGTACTTC	CASSLRGFRGDEQYF
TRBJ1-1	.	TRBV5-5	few	TGTGCCAGCAGCTCGGACGGGGGTTGGAGCACTGAAGCTTTCTTT	CASSSDGGWSTEAFF
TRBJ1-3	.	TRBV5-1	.	TGCGCCAGCAGCTCCGGACCGAGTTCTGGAAACACCATATATTTT	CASSSGPSSGNTIYF
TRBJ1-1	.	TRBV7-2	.	TGTGCCAGCAGCAACAGACAAGTTGAAGCTTTCTTT	CASSNRQVEAFF